Relative to its sample, the clone carrying this T cell receptor beta chain is medium-sized (0.01 to 0.1%). TCRdb reanalysed the 5' RACE reads using MiXCR and keeps one entry per CDR3 protein. The table lists some 9,200 distinct CDR3 sequences, 14% of them singletons. The V gene's germline CDR1 is KGHDR and CDR2 SFDVKD. The ends lost 3 bases at V and 6 bases at J; junction bases unmatched: 8. There are 15 residues in the CDR3. The sorted Tregs were CD4+CD25+CD127-/low cells. Material for sequencing was Tregs sorted from blood. This chain uses TRBV24-1 with TRBJ1-2, with 8 bases lining up with TRBD1. This clonotype originated in a female donor with breast cancer. CDR3 DNA: TGTGCCACCAGTGATGCCGACAGGGGAGGGAATGGCTACACCTTC. This sequence encodes CATSDADRGGNGYTF.